The rows below give T cell receptor beta chains drawn from one sample of a study of blood T cell repertoires in COVID-19. The table came from immunoSEQ multiplex PCR; TCRdb's copy has only in-frame clones and leaves some out. This table holds approximately 100,000 clones, 85% to 90% found once. The source material was peripheral blood. All receptors come from a human donor in a cohort sampled during active COVID-19. Each CDR3 is given with its conserved first and last residue. D genes are given only for firm matches. Size values are once, few and many counts, or a class for expanded clones, and some rows have none.

clone_size	j_call	d_call	v_call	cdr3_nt	cdr3_aa
NA	TRBJ2-6	NA	TRBV27	TGTGCCAGCAGTCCCGGGACGGGAGTCCCTGGAACCAACGTCCTGACTTTC	CASSPGTGVPGTNVLTF
once	TRBJ2-3	TRBD2	TRBV4-2	TGTGCCAGCAGCAAAGCGGGGGGTAGCACAGATACGCAGTATTTT	CASSKAGGSTDTQYF
NA	TRBJ2-6	TRBD1	TRBV7-7	TGTGCTAGCAGCTCAGGACAGGGCCGCTCTGGGGCCAACGTCCTGACTTTC	CASSSGQGRSGANVLTF
NA	TRBJ2-7	NA	TRBV28	TGTGCCAGCAGCCTATATGAGAACGAGCAGTACTTC	CASSLYENEQYF
NA	TRBJ1-4	NA	TRBV3-1/TRBV3-2	TGTGCCAGCAGGGGCGAGGGTCGGCCGAATGAAAAACTGTTTTTT	CASRGEGRPNEKLFF
NA	TRBJ2-7	NA	TRBV10-3	TGTGCCATCAGTGAGTCGGCGGTCGTCGAGCAGTACTTC	CAISESAVVEQYF
NA	TRBJ2-3	TRBD1	TRBV19	TGTGCCAGTAGTATCCCTTGGACAGGGAAGGCAGATACGCAGTATTTT	CASSIPWTGKADTQYF
NA	TRBJ2-1	NA	TRBV10-3	TGTGCCATCAGTGCTGAGGGAGGGGGTGTTGAGCAGTTCTTC	CAISAEGGGVEQFF
NA	TRBJ2-1	NA	TRBV11-2	TGTGCCAGCAGCTTCAGGGTTTCCTACAATGAGCAGTTCTTC	CASSFRVSYNEQFF
NA	TRBJ2-7	NA	TRBV21-1	TGTGCCAGCAGCAAAGCGCTTTATCCTCAGACCTACGAGCAGTACTTC	CASSKALYPQTYEQYF
NA	TRBJ2-5	NA	TRBV6-5	TGTGCCAGCAGTTACCAGTACCAAGAGACCCAGTACTTC	CASSYQYQETQYF
NA	TRBJ1-6	NA	TRBV20-1	TGCAGTGCTAGAGACACATCACCCCTCCACTTT	CSARDTSPLHF
NA	TRBJ1-2	NA	TRBV2	TGTGCCAGCAGTGGGTATTCAGACAGGACCGACTTC	CASSGYSDRTDF
NA	TRBJ1-2	NA	TRBV7-2	TGTGCCAGCAGCTTAGCGCAGGGTTCGTCTAGTGGCTACACCTTC	CASSLAQGSSSGYTF
NA	TRBJ2-7	NA	TRBV18	TGTGCCAGCTCCCCTACGACAGCGGGCGAACCCTCCTACGAGCAGTACTTC	CASSPTTAGEPSYEQYF
NA	TRBJ1-2	TRBD1	TRBV5-6	TGTGCCAGCAGCTTCACAAAGGGGGCGCGGTATGGCTACACCTTC	CASSFTKGARYGYTF
NA	TRBJ2-2	TRBD2	TRBV6-1	TGTGCCAGCAGTGAACTAGCGGTCAACACCGGGGAGCTGTTTTTT	CASSELAVNTGELFF
NA	TRBJ2-7	TRBD2	TRBV28	TGTGCCAGCAATCTAGCGGGAAGCTCCTACGAGCAGTACTTC	CASNLAGSSYEQYF
NA	TRBJ1-2	NA	TRBV29-1	TGCAGCGTTGATCAGTCAACCACTAACTATGGCTACACCTTC	CSVDQSTTNYGYTF
once	TRBJ2-1	TRBD2	TRBV9	TGTGCCAGCAGCGTAGGGCTAGCGGACTACAATGAGCAGTTCTTC	CASSVGLADYNEQFF
NA	TRBJ2-1	TRBD2	TRBV7-2	TGTGCCAGCAGCCAAGCGGGAGGCTCCTACAATGAGCAGTTCTTC	CASSQAGGSYNEQFF
once	TRBJ2-5	NA	TRBV12-3/TRBV12-4	TGTGCCAGCAGTTTCTTAGGGGCAGAGACCCAGTACTTC	CASSFLGAETQYF
NA	TRBJ2-2	TRBD2	TRBV7-3	TGTGCCAGCAGTCCGCTAGCGGGGGGAAGACGGGAGCTGTTTTTT	CASSPLAGGRRELFF
NA	TRBJ2-5	TRBD1	TRBV23-1	TGCGCCAACCCTACTCCGGGACAGGGTCTGGTAGAGACCCAGTACTTC	CANPTPGQGLVETQYF
NA	TRBJ1-5	NA	TRBV24-1	TGTGCCACCAGTGACCCGGATCAGCCCCAGCATTTT	CATSDPDQPQHF
NA	TRBJ1-1	TRBD1	TRBV2	TGTGCCAGCGAACCCAACCTAGACAGGGCGAACACTGAAGCTTTCTTT	CASEPNLDRANTEAFF
NA	TRBJ2-1	NA	TRBV6-1	TGTGCCAGCGCACTAGACTTCGTCAATGAGCAGTTCTTC	CASALDFVNEQFF
NA	TRBJ1-1	TRBD1	TRBV6-1	TGTGCCAGCAGTGAAGTGATAGGGGGCGAGAACACTGAAGCTTTCTTT	CASSEVIGGENTEAFF
NA	TRBJ2-3	TRBD2	TRBV4-2	TGTGCCAGCAGCCACCGCCGTGGACTAGCGGGAGGGTCGGGCACAGATACGCAGTATTTT	CASSHRRGLAGGSGTDTQYF
NA	TRBJ2-4	NA	TRBV19	TGTGCCAGTAGTATAGTGCGCAGGTCACTAGCCAAAAACATTCAGTACTTC	CASSIVRRSLAKNIQYF
NA	TRBJ2-1	TRBD2	TRBV7-9	TGTGCCAGCAGCCCCGGGACTACCTACAATGAGCAGTTCTTC	CASSPGTTYNEQFF
once	TRBJ2-1	TRBD2	TRBV6-4	TGTGCCAGCAGTGCACTAGGGACTAGCGGGGACAATGAGCAGTTCTTC	CASSALGTSGDNEQFF
NA	TRBJ1-5	TRBD1	TRBV6-5	TGTGCCAGCAGTAGGACAGGGAAGTCGCAGCCCCAGCATTTT	CASSRTGKSQPQHF
NA	TRBJ1-4	TRBD1	TRBV3-1/TRBV3-2	TGTGCCAGCAGCCCATTCAGGACAGGGTCTAATGAAAAACTGTTTTTT	CASSPFRTGSNEKLFF
NA	TRBJ1-1	NA	TRBV6-5	TGTGCCAGCAGTTCTCCAAGCTCAGGGGCGGGCACTGAAGCTTTCTTT	CASSSPSSGAGTEAFF
NA	TRBJ1-2	TRBD1	TRBV5-6	TGTGCCAGCTTTGACAGGGGACTTCGTCTTGGCTACACCTTC	CASFDRGLRLGYTF
NA	TRBJ2-7	NA	TRBV25-1	TGTGCCAGCAGTCGCAAATCCGGGTTCTACGAGCAGTACTTC	CASSRKSGFYEQYF
NA	TRBJ1-2	TRBD1	TRBV3-1/TRBV3-2	TGTGCCAGCAGCCTCCAGGGGGCGCCTAACTATGGCTACACCTTC	CASSLQGAPNYGYTF
NA	TRBJ2-3	TRBD2	TRBV5-1	TGCGCCAGCAGACGGACTAGCGGGTCCGCAGATACGCAGTATTTT	CASRRTSGSADTQYF
few	TRBJ2-7	TRBD2	TRBV19	TGTGCCAGTAGTGGGACTAGCGGTGGGCAGCAGTACTTC	CASSGTSGGQQYF
NA	TRBJ1-2	NA	TRBV19	TGTGCCACGAATCCTGACAGGTCCCCTTCCTATGGCTACACCTTC	CATNPDRSPSYGYTF
NA	TRBJ1-1	NA	TRBV3-1/TRBV3-2	TGTGCCAGCATGAGGGAGGGATCTAGCGCTTTCTTT	CASMREGSSAFF
NA	TRBJ2-5	NA	TRBV28	TGTGCCAGCAGTTCGGACAGTCAAGAGACCCAGTACTTC	CASSSDSQETQYF
NA	TRBJ2-3	TRBD2	TRBV5-1	TGCGCCAGCAGCGTAGCGGGAGGGCCAGCAGATACGCAGTATTTT	CASSVAGGPADTQYF
few	TRBJ1-6	TRBD1	TRBV4-1	TGCGCCAGCAGCCCCGGGACAGCTCTCCTCCCCCTCCACTTT	CASSPGTALLPLHF
NA	TRBJ1-2	NA	TRBV6-2/TRBV6-3	TGTGCCAGCAGTTACTCGAGGGATGGCTACACCTTC	CASSYSRDGYTF
NA	TRBJ2-5	TRBD1	TRBV19	TGTGCCAGTAGACAGACAGGGCAAGAGACCCAGTACTTC	CASRQTGQETQYF
few	TRBJ1-1	NA	TRBV28	TGTGCCAGCAGTCAGGGGTGGGACACTGAAGCTTTCTTT	CASSQGWDTEAFF
NA	TRBJ1-3	NA	TRBV18	TGTGCCAGCTCACCCAGGGGACAACCATCCTCTGGAAACACCATATATTTT	CASSPRGQPSSGNTIYF
NA	TRBJ2-7	NA	TRBV28	TGTGCCAGCAGTTTATCAGGAAACTACGAGCAGTACTTC	CASSLSGNYEQYF
NA	TRBJ2-7	NA	TRBV19	TGTGCCAGTACCTCGACAGTATCTTCCTACGAGCAGTACTTC	CASTSTVSSYEQYF